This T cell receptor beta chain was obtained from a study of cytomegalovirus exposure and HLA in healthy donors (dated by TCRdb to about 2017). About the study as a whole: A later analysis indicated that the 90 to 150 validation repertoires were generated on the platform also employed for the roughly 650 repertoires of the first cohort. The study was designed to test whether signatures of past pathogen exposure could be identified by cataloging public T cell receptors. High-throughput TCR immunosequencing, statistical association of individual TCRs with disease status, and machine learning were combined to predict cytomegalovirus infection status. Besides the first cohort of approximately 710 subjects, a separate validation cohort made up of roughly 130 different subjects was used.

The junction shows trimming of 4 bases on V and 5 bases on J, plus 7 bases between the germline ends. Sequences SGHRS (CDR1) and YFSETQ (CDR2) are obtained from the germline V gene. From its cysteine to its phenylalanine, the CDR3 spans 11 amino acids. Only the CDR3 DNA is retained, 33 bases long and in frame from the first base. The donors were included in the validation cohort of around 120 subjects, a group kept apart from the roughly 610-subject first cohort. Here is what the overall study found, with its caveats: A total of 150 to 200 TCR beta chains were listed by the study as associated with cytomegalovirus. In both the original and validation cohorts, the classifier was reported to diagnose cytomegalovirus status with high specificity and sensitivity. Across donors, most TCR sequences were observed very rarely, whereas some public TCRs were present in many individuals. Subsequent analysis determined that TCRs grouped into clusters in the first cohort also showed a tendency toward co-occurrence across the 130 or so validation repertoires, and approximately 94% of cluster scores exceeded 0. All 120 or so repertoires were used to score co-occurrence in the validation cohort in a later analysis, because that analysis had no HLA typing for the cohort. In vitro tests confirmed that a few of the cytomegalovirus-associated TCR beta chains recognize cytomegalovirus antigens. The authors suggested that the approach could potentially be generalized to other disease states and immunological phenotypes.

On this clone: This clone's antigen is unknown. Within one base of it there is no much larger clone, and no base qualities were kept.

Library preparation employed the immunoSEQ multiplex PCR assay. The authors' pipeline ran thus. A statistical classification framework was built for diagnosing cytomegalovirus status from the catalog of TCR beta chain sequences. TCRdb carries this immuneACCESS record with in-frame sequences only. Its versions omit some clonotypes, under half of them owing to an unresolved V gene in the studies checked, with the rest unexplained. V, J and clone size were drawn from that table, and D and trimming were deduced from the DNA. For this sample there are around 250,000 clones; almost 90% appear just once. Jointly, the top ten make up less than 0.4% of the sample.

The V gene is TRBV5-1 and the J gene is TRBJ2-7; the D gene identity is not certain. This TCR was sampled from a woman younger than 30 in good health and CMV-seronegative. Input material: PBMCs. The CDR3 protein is CASSLENEQYF. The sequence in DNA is TGCGCCAGCAGCCTCGAGAACGAGCAGTACTTC. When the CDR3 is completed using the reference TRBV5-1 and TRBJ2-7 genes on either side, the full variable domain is KAGVTQTPRYLIKTRGQQVTLSCSPISGHRSVSWYQQTPGQGLQFLFEYFSETQRNKGNFPGRFSGRQFSNSRSEMNVSTLELGDSALYLCASSLENEQYFGPGTRLTVT.